This passage covers 2 T cell receptor beta chains from one sample sequenced in a study of shared clonotypes between healthy human individuals. Profiling relied on immunoSEQ multiplex PCR, and the TCRdb table lists in-frame clones only, not all of them. The sample shows about 490,000 clones, around four fifths of them seen only once. Input material: PBMCs. The receptor set was obtained from a woman aged 40 to 50 in good health. Some clones in this sample may be carry-over from other donors' samples.

The chain has TRBV7-8 and TRBJ2-5; the match to TRBD2 covers 10 bases. The CDR3 covers 15 residues. After removal of 6 bases from V and 5 bases from J, the junction contained 9 bases not matched to a gene. The germline V gene has CDR1 SGHVS and CDR2 FQNEAQ. The CDR3 sequence is CASRFSGRRSETQYF. Here the CDR3 DNA reads TGTGCCAGCAGATTTAGCGGGAGGAGATCGGAGACCCAGTACTTC.

This clone appeared a single time. This chain connects TRBV5-6 to TRBJ1-2; 8 bases are shared with TRBD1. V dropped 3 bases and J dropped 6; count of bases not matched to a gene: 10. The CDR3 covers 15 residues. Germline V lookup: CDR1 SGHDT, CDR2 YYEEEE. The CDR3 DNA reads as TGTGCCAGCAGCTATCCCCTGACAGGGGCAAATGGCTACACCTTC. Residues: CASSYPLTGANGYTF.